These 22 T cell receptor beta chains originate from one sample sequenced in a study of T cell changes during pregnancy in multiple sclerosis. The protocol was immunoSEQ multiplex PCR, while the TCRdb copy is restricted to in-frame clones and leaves out a portion. The sample lists some 60,000 clones; about 91% were seen once. The source was peripheral blood, collected before pregnancy. Every receptor here comes from a female donor with multiple sclerosis, enrolled in a pregnancy study.

The chain uses TRBV27 and TRBJ1-2, with D possibly TRBD1 on 5 matching bases. Deletions cut 5 bases from V and 6 bases from J, with 16 bases between. This CDR3 is built from 14 residues. Germline V gene sequence: CDR1 MNHEY, CDR2 SMNVEV (reference sequence). CDR3 protein: CASSPLGGEDGYTF. DNA of the CDR3: TGTGCCAGCAGTCCCCTGGGGGGGGAGGATGGCTACACCTTC.

This clone occurred once. The genes are TRBV5-1 and TRBJ1-2; D not certain. Germline assignment: CDR1 SGHRS and CDR2 YFSETQ. The CDR3 has 11 amino acids. The V gene lost 7 bases and the J gene lost 5 bases, with 9 bases spanning the gap. CDR3 coding DNA: TGCGCCAGCCGCGACTTGTATGGCTACACCTTC. Residues: CASRDLYGYTF.

As DNA, the CDR3 is TGTGCCACCAGCAGAGGGGGCGACCTCCATAATTCACCCCTCCACTTT. Encoded protein: CATSRGGDLHNSPLHF. This chain connects TRBV15 to TRBJ1-6; D is possibly TRBD1 (5 bases). The CDR3 has 16 amino acids. Germline V CDR1 and CDR2: LNHNV, YYDKDF (reference sequence). The V end lost 1 base, the J end lost 5 bases, and 12 bases lay between the germline ends.

The chain joins TRBV27 to TRBJ1-1; the D gene is possibly TRBD1 (5 bases). Trimming stripped 6 bases from V and 3 bases from J, with 14 bases between. The CDR3 length is 14 residues. Looked up from germline, CDR1 is MNHEY and CDR2 is SMNVEV (reference sequence). CDR3 sequence reads: CASRSWGGYTEAFF. In DNA, the CDR3 is TGTGCCAGCAGGTCGTGGGGGGGATACACTGAAGCTTTCTTT.

This chain links TRBV19 with TRBJ1-1, with 8 positions matching TRBD1. V was clipped by 4 bases and J by 5 bases; unmatched bases: 6. Germline V gives CDR1 LNHDA, CDR2 SQIVND (reference sequence). The CDR3 is made up of 14 amino acids. CDR3 in amino acids: CASSNRQGTTEAFF. The CDR3, as DNA: TGTGCCAGTAGTAATCGACAGGGGACGACTGAAGCTTTCTTT.

The chain is built from TRBV11-2 and TRBJ2-7; 12 positions match TRBD1. Germline V gene sequence: CDR1 SGHAT, CDR2 FQNNGV. Unmatched junction bases numbered 11, after V lost 7 bases and J lost 7 bases. CDR3 length: 15 residues. CDR3 loop: CASTLGGQGAGEQYF. The CDR3, as DNA: TGTGCCAGCACGCTGGGGGGACAGGGGGCTGGTGAGCAGTACTTC.

CDR3 protein: CASRPGGARSYNSPLHF. CDR3 sequence (DNA): TGTGCCAGTAGGCCCGGGGGGGCCCGCTCCTATAATTCACCCCTCCACTTT. The gene calls are TRBV19 and TRBJ1-6, with a possible D match to TRBD1 (6 bases). Germline CDR1 and CDR2: LNHDA and SQIVND (reference sequence). CDR3 length: 17 residues. Trimming took off 6 bases at V and 0 bases at J, with 15 bases between the two ends.

This sequence joins TRBV7-2 and TRBJ2-7, with D unresolved. Per the germline V gene, CDR1 is SGHTA and CDR2 is FQGNSA. The ends were cut back, 3 bases at V and 5 bases at J, with 14 bases in the middle. This CDR3 region has 14 residues. This chain's CDR3 is CASSFYAQRDEQYF. The CDR3 coding sequence is TGTGCCAGCAGCTTTTACGCACAACGGGACGAGCAGTACTTC.

V and J are TRBV2 and TRBJ1-3, with 8 nucleotides matching TRBD1. CDR3 size: 15 residues. Germline values: CDR1 SNHLY, CDR2 FYNNEI. The V segment lost 6 bases and the J segment 3 bases; nucleotides outside the gene matches: 7. In nucleotides, the CDR3 is TGTGCCAGCAGCGCGACAGGGGCGTATGGAAACACCATATATTTT. This translates into CASSATGAYGNTIYF.

V usage is TRBV18 and J usage is TRBJ1-2, with 9 nucleotides matching TRBD1. The V segment lost 1 base and the J segment 5 bases; nucleotides outside the gene matches: 5. CDR1 and CDR2 (germline): KGHSH, LQKENI. CDR3 length: 15 amino acids. The CDR3 protein is CASSPQVGQGYGYTF. CDR3 DNA sequence: TGTGCCAGCTCACCACAGGTGGGACAGGGATATGGCTACACCTTC.

V and J are TRBV4-1 and TRBJ1-1; a weak D match, TRBD1 (5 bases). Germline assignment: CDR1 MGHRA and CDR2 YSYEKL. The V end lost 0 bases, the J end lost 4 bases, and 18 bases lay between the germline ends. The CDR3 totals 17 residues. The CDR3 coding sequence is TGCGCCAGCAGCCAAGATCCCCGACGAAGCGGGACCACTGAAGCTTTCTTT. It yields the protein CASSQDPRRSGTTEAFF.

This chain joins TRBV5-6 and TRBJ2-3; 9 nucleotides align to TRBD2. Germline CDR1 and CDR2: SGHDT and YYEEEE. The CDR3 contains 15 residues. The V and J ends lost 4 bases and 2 bases, in that order; junction bases with no gene match: 5. CDR3 bases: TGTGCCAGCAGCCTGATAGCGGGGGCCACAGATACGCAGTATTTT. Translation: CASSLIAGATDTQYF. The whole variable domain, remainder taken from reference TRBV5-6 and TRBJ2-3, is DAGVTQSPTHLIKTRGQQVTLRCSPKSGHDTVSWYQQALGQGPQFIFQYYEEEERQRGNFPDRFSGHQFPNYSSELNVNALLLGDSALYLCASSLIAGATDTQYFGPGTRLTVL.

V and J are TRBV4-3 and TRBJ2-5, with 7 bases fitting TRBD2. J gave up 1 base and V 6 bases, and 8 bases lay outside the gene matches. Per the germline V gene, CDR1 is LGHNA and CDR2 is YSLEER. The length of the CDR3 is 15 residues. The CDR3 loop reads CASSPSQRGQETQYF. CDR3 nucleotide sequence: TGCGCCAGCAGTCCCTCTCAGCGGGGCCAAGAGACCCAGTACTTC.

The chain combines TRBV7-2 with TRBJ2-7, with 7 nucleotides matching TRBD1. From germline, CDR1 is SGHTA and CDR2 FQGNSA. The CDR3 consists of 15 residues. V shed 5 bases and J 0 bases; nucleotides not matched to a gene: 7. This chain's CDR3 is CASSPMGQPSYEQYF. The CDR3 coding sequence is TGTGCCAGCAGCCCGATGGGACAGCCCTCCTACGAGCAGTACTTC.

CDR3 DNA: TGTGCCAGCACCGTGGGAGTCAGGGGGCGCGGCGTCGATAACTATGGCTACACCTTC. Protein product: CASTVGVRGRGVDNYGYTF. The chain carries TRBV2 and TRBJ1-2; 8 bases agree with TRBD1. This CDR3 region has 19 residues. Germline V gene sequence: CDR1 SNHLY, CDR2 FYNNEI. The V gene end was trimmed by 7 bases and the J gene end by 1 base; junction bases not matched to a gene: 20.

V is TRBV7-3 and J is TRBJ2-1, with D possibly being TRBD1 (5 bases). Looked up from germline, CDR1 is SGHTA and CDR2 is FQGTGA. The V gene lost 2 bases and the J gene lost 7 bases, with 6 bases spanning the gap. CDR3 length: 12 residues. The CDR3 bases are TGTGCCAGCAGCTTATCAGGGAATGAGCAGTTCTTC. Its translation is CASSLSGNEQFF.

The chain has TRBV2 and TRBJ1-6, with D perhaps TRBD1 (5 bases). This CDR3 region has 16 residues. The ends were cut back, 7 bases at V and 3 bases at J, with 16 bases in the middle. From germline, CDR1 is SNHLY and CDR2 FYNNEI. CDR3: CASTGGNSHYNSPLHF. Written as DNA, the CDR3 is TGTGCCAGCACGGGGGGGAATTCCCACTATAATTCACCCCTCCACTTT. Full variable domain (missing parts from reference TRBV2 and TRBJ1-6): EPEVTQTPSHQVTQMGQEVILRCVPISNHLYFYWYRQILGQKVEFLVSFYNNEISEKSEIFDDQFSVERPDGSNFTLKIRSTKLEDSAMYFCASTGGNSHYNSPLHFGNGTRLTVT.

This clone appeared a single time. The CDR3 spells CAWNTGVSPGYTF. The CDR3 DNA is TGTGCCTGGAATACAGGGGTTTCGCCTGGCTACACCTTC. The V and J genes are TRBV30 and TRBJ1-2; 7 positions agree with TRBD1. Germline CDR1 reads GTSNPN; CDR2 reads SVGIG (reference sequence). V lost 4 bases to trimming and J lost 7 bases; unmatched junction nucleotides: 9. This CDR3 region has 13 residues.

J is TRBJ1-1 and V is TRBV5-4; no clear D gene. The CDR3 has 15 amino acids. V was clipped by 0 bases and J by 3 bases, with 12 bases between them. Germline V gene data show CDR1 as SGHNT and CDR2 as YYREEE (reference sequence). The CDR3 is CASSLGGRADTEAFF. The CDR3 DNA sequence: TGTGCCAGCAGCTTGGGGGGAAGAGCGGACACTGAAGCTTTCTTT.

V and J are TRBV19 and TRBJ2-1, with 9 nucleotides matching TRBD1. The germline CDR1 and CDR2 sequences are LNHDA and SQIVND (reference sequence). Unmatched junction bases numbered 6, after V lost 1 base and J lost 5 bases. CDR3 length equals 16 residues. This chain's CDR3 is CASSIVLGQGNNEQFF. For the CDR3, the DNA is TGTGCCAGTAGTATAGTATTGGGACAGGGAAACAATGAGCAGTTCTTC.

J is TRBJ2-1 and V is TRBV7-3; 8 bases fit TRBD2. The CDR3 is made up of 17 amino acids. The V and J ends lost 1 base and 5 bases, in that order; junction bases with no gene match: 10. CDR1 is SGHTA and CDR2 is FQGTGA in the germline V gene. The CDR3 here is CASSLNLGLAGDNEQFF. Here the CDR3 DNA reads TGTGCCAGCAGCTTAAATCTAGGGCTAGCGGGTGACAATGAGCAGTTCTTC.

The DNA of the CDR3 is TGTGCCAGCAGAGACCCGGGACAGGCAGGCGGCTACACCTTC. Protein: CASRDPGQAGGYTF. The rearrangement joins TRBV25-1 to TRBJ1-2; TRBD1 matches 8 bases. This CDR3 contains 14 residues. V lost 6 bases, J lost 8 bases, and 11 bases stayed unmatched. CDR1 and CDR2 (germline): MGHDK, SYGVNS.